This T cell receptor (beta chain) was identified in a study of human T cells and chemical hapten exposure. Regarding the study as a whole: Significantly more large CDR3 similarity clusters were formed by expanded TCRs than by controls. Donors in the study had alopecia, meaning their immune response may differ from healthy people's.

Germline CDR1 is SGHVS and CDR2 is FQNEAQ. V lost 6 bases, J lost 4 bases, and 5 bases stayed unmatched. The length of the CDR3 is 14 residues. Time point reported: patch test 2, 6 weeks after DPC sensitization. The treatment was: therapeutic diphenylcyclopropenone sensitization with weekly scalp DPC. Each CDR3 protein is one row after TCRdb ran MiXCR on the RACE reads. The sample shows hundreds of thousands of distinct CDR3 sequences, around 6% of them seen only once. This clonotype has more than one count but fewer than ten. The antigen is not known. The clonotype was recovered from a woman younger than 30 with alopecia areata. Some clones in this sample may be carry-over from other donors' samples. The input for sequencing was whole blood, taken in connection with sensitization to the hapten diphenylcyclopropenone (DPC). The chain is built from TRBV7-8 and TRBJ2-3; 9 bases map to TRBD1. The chain's CDR3 is CASRGTGLPDTQYF. The CDR3 DNA reads as TGTGCCAGCAGGGGGACAGGGCTCCCAGATACGCAGTATTTT.